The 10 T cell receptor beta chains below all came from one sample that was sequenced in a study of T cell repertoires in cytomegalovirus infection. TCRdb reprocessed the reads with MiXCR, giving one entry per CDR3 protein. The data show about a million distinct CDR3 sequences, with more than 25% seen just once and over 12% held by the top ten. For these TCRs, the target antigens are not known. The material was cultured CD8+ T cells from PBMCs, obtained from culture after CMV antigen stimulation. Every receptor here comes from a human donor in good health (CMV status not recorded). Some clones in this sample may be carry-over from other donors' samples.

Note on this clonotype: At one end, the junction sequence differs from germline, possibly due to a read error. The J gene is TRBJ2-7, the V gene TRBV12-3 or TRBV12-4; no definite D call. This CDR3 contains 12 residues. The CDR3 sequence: CVSSSVGSEQYF. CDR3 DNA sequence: TGTGTCAGCAGTTCCGTGGGATCCGAGCAGTACTTC.

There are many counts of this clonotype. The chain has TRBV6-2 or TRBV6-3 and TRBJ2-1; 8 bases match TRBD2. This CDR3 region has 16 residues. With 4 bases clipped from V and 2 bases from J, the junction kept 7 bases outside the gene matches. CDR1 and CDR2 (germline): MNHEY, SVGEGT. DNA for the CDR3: TGTGCCAGCAGTTGGGAGCGGGAGCAGACCTACAATGAGCAGTTCTTC. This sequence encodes CASSWEREQTYNEQFF.

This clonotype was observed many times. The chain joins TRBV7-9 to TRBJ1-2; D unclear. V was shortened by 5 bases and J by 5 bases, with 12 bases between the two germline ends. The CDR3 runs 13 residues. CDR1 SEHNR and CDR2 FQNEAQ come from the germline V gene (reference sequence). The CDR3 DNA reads TGTGCCAGCAGCCCAAAATCTACTTATGGCTACACCTTC. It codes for CASSPKSTYGYTF.

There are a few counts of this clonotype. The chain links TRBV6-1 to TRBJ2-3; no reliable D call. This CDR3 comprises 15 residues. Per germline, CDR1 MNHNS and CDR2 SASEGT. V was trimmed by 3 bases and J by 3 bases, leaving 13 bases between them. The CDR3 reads CASSEFPLRTDTQYF. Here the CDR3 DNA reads TGTGCCAGCAGTGAGTTCCCATTACGGACAGATACGCAGTATTTT.

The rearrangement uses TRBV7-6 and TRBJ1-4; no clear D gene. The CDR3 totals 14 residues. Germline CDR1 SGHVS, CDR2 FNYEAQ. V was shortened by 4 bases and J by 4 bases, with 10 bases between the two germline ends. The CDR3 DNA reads TGTGCCAGCAGCTCCGGGCCTCTTAATGAAAAACTGTTTTTT. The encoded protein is CASSSGPLNEKLFF.

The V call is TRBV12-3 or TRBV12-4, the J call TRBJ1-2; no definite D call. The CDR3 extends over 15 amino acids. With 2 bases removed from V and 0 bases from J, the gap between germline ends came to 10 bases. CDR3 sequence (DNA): TGTGCCAGCAGTTTAAATTCCGAAGCTAACTATGGCTACACCTTC. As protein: CASSLNSEANYGYTF.

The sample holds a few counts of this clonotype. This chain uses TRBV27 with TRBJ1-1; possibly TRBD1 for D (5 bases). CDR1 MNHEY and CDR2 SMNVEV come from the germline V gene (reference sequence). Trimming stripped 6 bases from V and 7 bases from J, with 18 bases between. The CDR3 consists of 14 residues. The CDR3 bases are TGTGCCAGCAGACCAGGGACGCCCTATATTGAAGCTTTCTTT. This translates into CASRPGTPYIEAFF.

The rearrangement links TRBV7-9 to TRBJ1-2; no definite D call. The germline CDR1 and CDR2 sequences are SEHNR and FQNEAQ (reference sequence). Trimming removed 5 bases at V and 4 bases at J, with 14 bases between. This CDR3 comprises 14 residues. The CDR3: CASSPQGSGYGYTF. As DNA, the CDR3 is TGTGCCAGCAGCCCGCAAGGGTCTGGCTATGGCTACACCTTC. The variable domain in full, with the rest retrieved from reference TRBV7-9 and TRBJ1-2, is DTGVSQNPRHKITKRGQNVTFRCDPISEHNRLYWYRQTLGQGPEFLTYFQNEAQLEKSRLLSDRFSAERPKGSFSTLEIQRTEQGDSAMYLCASSPQGSGYGYTFGSGTRLTVV.

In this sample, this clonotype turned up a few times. The CDR3 DNA is TGTGCCAGCAGCTTCCTCTCCCGGACAGGCCACCGGAGGACCCAGTACTTC. Protein: CASSFLSRTGHRRTQYF. V and J are TRBV7-8 and TRBJ2-5, with 7 bases identical to TRBD1. Trimming at V came to 3 bases and at J to 7 bases, leaving 17 bases not matched to a gene. The V gene's germline CDR1 is SGHVS and CDR2 FQNEAQ. CDR3 length equals 17 residues.

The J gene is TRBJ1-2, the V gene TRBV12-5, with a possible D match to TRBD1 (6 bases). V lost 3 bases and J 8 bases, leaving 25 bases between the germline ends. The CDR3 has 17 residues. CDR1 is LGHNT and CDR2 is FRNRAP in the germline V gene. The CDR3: CASGFLGGGAGVNGYTF. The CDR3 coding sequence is TGTGCTAGTGGTTTTTTGGGCGGGGGCGCAGGGGTGAACGGCTACACCTTC.